This TCR beta chain is drawn from a study of Ad26.COV2.S vaccination and SARS-CoV-2 variants. For this clone: Its antigen is undetermined.

General study results and limits: It was reported that spike-specific CD8+ and CD4+ T cell responses were substantially broad after vaccination. The study found similar non-spike TCR breadth in vaccine and placebo recipients. Assessments of TCR breadth and depth may have underestimated the total T cell responses. Ad26.COV2.S recipients had broader spike-specific TCRs (P = 0.0014).

Sequencing was performed with immunoSEQ multiplex PCR; in TCRdb, only in-frame clones are kept and a portion is missing. The sample records over 90,000 clones, about three quarters being singletons. This specimen consisted of peripheral blood, obtained after recovery from COVID-19. This TCR came from a human donor who had recovered from COVID-19.

CDR3 amino acids: CASSSDGSLNTEAFF. As DNA, the CDR3 is TGTGCCAGCAGCTCCGACGGTTCCCTGAACACTGAAGCTTTCTTT. The gene calls are TRBV7-2 and TRBJ1-1; D not resolved. There are 15 residues in the CDR3. Per the germline V gene, CDR1 is SGHTA and CDR2 is FQGNSA. V was clipped by 4 bases and J by 0 bases, with 12 bases between them. The whole variable domain, filled in from reference TRBV7-2 and TRBJ1-1, reads GAGVSQSPSNKVTEKGKDVELRCDPISGHTALYWYRQSLGQGLEFLIYFQGNSAPDKSGLPSDRFSAERTGGSVSTLTIQRTQQEDSAVYLCASSSDGSLNTEAFFGQGTRLTVV.